A selection of T cell receptor beta chains follows, all from one sample in a study of early T cells in non-severe SARS-CoV-2 infection. TCRdb independently ran MiXCR on the 5' RACE reads; one entry per CDR3 protein. Among more than 90,000 distinct CDR3 sequences listed, around 14% were seen once. Input material: whole blood. Receptors originate from an adult who was a healthcare worker with PCR-confirmed SARS-CoV-2 infection or an uninfected control (not recorded which). Each CDR3 is given without its conserved first and last residue.

TRBV12-3/TRBV12-4	TRBJ1-1	ASRPPGNTEAF
TRBV11-2	TRBJ2-5	ASSLESHLAGKETQY
TRBV3-1	TRBJ2-3	ASSPWGEDTQY
TRBV2	TRBJ2-5	ASSDGQVGETQY
TRBV28	TRBJ2-2	ASSLSSASVPGELF
TRBV6-5	TRBJ1-1	ASSYSRVGMTEAF
TRBV20-1	TRBJ2-1	SARSGAGAYNEQF
TRBV7-2	TRBJ2-3	ASSPASSGGTQY
TRBV20-1	TRBJ2-7	SASRGATYEQY
TRBV7-9	TRBJ2-3	ASSLPRGQDTQY
TRBV7-6	TRBJ1-2	ASSLDEASGYT
TRBV10-3	TRBJ2-2	AISPGTGLGELF
TRBV7-9	TRBJ2-3	ASSLRTADTQY
TRBV20-1	TRBJ2-3	SARTGVLTDTQY
TRBV7-9	TRBJ2-1	ASKTSEYNEQF
TRBV18	TRBJ2-7	ASSPRRVRGHSYEQY
TRBV18	TRBJ1-1	ASSPPRTGGLNTEAF
TRBV6-6	TRBJ1-4	ASSRGPLGEKLF
TRBV6-2/TRBV6-3	TRBJ1-5	ASSPGRDRSNQPQH
TRBV20-1	TRBJ2-7	SARTASSYEQY
TRBV28	TRBJ1-2	ASSLGSGPPYGYT
TRBV6-1	TRBJ2-1	ASSESGAGYNEQF
TRBV4-3	TRBJ1-1	ASSQGWNTEAF
TRBV10-3	TRBJ2-3	AISASGATSTDTQY
TRBV15	TRBJ1-5	ATSRSRGPALQPQH
TRBV7-9	TRBJ2-5	ASSLDGTLQETQY
TRBV6-5	TRBJ1-2	ASRPYRDYGYT
TRBV7-6	TRBJ1-4	ASSTRSGKLF
TRBV27	TRBJ2-6	ASSLLRGAGANVLT
TRBV2	TRBJ2-2	ASLGLAGVGELF
TRBV3-1	TRBJ2-1	ASSHSGVSTTQF
TRBV29-1	TRBJ2-1	SVAQGARNEQF
TRBV7-2	TRBJ2-6	ASSTIPGEGGANVLT
TRBV12-3/TRBV12-4	TRBJ2-5	ASSPRTLDRGKETQY
TRBV28	TRBJ1-2	ASSLPESYGYT
TRBV19	TRBJ2-3	ASSTRDRGSDTQY
TRBV2	TRBJ2-3	ASSMGGTSDTQY
TRBV7-3	TRBJ2-3	ASSSRARPDTQY
TRBV28	TRBJ1-5	ASSRDRTAYSNQPQH
TRBV20-1	TRBJ2-3	SAEDWDTDTQY
TRBV28	TRBJ2-7	ASSLTRGKGEQY
TRBV11-3	TRBJ1-1	ASSFARGTEAF
TRBV6-1	TRBJ1-3	ASSWGPGTIY
TRBV29-1	TRBJ2-1	SVGRSDSYNEQF
TRBV5-5	TRBJ2-3	ASSLAGHSDTQY
TRBV5-1	TRBJ2-3	ASSPRDRETDTQY
TRBV29-1	TRBJ1-2	SVYCGTGVCGYT
TRBV6-5	TRBJ1-2	ASSSPRARNYGYT
TRBV7-9	TRBJ2-7	ASSPRQGLASYEQY
TRBV28	TRBJ2-7	ASSRLAGNYEQY
TRBV20-1	TRBJ2-3	SAKGPGTDTQY
TRBV7-2	TRBJ2-7	ASSLWRPGLGYEQY